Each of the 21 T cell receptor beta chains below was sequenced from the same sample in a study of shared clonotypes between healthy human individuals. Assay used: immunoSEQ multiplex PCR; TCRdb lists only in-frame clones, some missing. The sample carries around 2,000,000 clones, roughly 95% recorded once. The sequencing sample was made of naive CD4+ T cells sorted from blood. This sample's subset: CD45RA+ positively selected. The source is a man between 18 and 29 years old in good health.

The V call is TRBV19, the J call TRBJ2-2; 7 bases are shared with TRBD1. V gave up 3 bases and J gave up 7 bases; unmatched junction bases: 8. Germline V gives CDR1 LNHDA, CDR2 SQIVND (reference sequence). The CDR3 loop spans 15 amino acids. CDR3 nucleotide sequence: TGTGCCAGTAGTATTAGAGGGGGCGCGGTCGGGGAGCTGTTTTTT. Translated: CASSIRGGAVGELFF.

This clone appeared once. CDR3 DNA: TGTGCCAGCAGCCCCGGACTAGAATCTACCTACGAGCAGTACTTC. This gives the protein CASSPGLESTYEQYF. The chain couples TRBV5-4 to TRBJ2-7; TRBD2 agrees at 7 bases. This CDR3 spans 15 amino acids. V shed 4 bases and J 2 bases; nucleotides not matched to a gene: 9. The germline V gene has CDR1 SGHNT and CDR2 YYREEE (reference sequence).

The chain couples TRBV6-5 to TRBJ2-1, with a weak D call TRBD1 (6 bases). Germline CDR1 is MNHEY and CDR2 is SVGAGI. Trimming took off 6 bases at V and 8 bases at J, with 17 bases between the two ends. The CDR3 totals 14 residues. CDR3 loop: CASSPGHPRDEQFF. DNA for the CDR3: TGTGCCAGCAGCCCGGGACACCCTAGGGATGAGCAGTTCTTC.

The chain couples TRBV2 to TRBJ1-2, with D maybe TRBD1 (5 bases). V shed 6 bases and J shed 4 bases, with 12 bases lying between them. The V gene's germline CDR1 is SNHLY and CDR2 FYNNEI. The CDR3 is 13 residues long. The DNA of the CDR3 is TGTGCCAGCAGAGCTAGGGACGGCTATGGCTACACCTTC. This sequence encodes CASRARDGYGYTF.

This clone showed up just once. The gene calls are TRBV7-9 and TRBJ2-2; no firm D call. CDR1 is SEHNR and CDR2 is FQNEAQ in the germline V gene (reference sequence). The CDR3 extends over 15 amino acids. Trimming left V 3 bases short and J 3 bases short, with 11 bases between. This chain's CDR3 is CASSFSPIDTGELFF. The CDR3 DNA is TGTGCCAGCAGCTTCTCCCCTATTGACACCGGGGAGCTGTTTTTT.

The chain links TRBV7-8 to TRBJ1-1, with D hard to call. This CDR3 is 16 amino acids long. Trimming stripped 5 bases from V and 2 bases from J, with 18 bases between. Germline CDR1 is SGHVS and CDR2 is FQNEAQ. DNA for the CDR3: TGTGCCAGCAGCCCAGCCCCGGCAGGTCCAAACACTGAAGCTTTCTTT. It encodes CASSPAPAGPNTEAFF.

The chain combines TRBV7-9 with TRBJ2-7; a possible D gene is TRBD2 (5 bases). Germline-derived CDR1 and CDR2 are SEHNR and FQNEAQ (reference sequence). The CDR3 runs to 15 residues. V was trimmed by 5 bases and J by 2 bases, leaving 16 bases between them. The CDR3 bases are TGTGCCAGCAGCGTGACTGGGAGATTTACCTACGAGCAGTACTTC. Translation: CASSVTGRFTYEQYF.

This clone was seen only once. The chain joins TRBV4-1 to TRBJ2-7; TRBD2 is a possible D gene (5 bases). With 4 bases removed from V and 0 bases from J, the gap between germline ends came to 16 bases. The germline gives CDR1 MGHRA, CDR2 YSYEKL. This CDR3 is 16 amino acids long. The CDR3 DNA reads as TGCGCCAGCAGCCTTGGCAGGATTACTAGCTCCTACGAGCAGTACTTC. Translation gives CASSLGRITSSYEQYF.

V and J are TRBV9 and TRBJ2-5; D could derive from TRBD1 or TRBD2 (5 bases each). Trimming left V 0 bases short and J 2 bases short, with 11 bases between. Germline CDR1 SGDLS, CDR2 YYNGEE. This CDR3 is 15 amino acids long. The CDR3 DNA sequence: TGTGCCAGCAGCGTAGGGGGGATCGGACAAGAGACCCAGTACTTC. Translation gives CASSVGGIGQETQYF.

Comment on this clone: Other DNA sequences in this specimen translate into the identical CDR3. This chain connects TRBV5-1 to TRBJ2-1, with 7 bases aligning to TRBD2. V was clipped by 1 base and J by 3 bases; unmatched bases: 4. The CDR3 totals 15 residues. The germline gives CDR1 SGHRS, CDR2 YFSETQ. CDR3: CASSLSGGSYNEQFF. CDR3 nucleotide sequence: TGCGCCAGCAGCTTGTCGGGCGGGAGCTACAATGAGCAGTTCTTC.

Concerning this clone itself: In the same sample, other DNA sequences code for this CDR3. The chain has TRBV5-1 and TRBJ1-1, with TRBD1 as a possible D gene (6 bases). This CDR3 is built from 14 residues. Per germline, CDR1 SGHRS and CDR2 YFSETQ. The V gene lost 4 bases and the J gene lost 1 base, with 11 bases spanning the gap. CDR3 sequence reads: CASSTQGGNTEAFF. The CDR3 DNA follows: TGCGCCAGCAGCACACAGGGTGGGAACACTGAAGCTTTCTTT.

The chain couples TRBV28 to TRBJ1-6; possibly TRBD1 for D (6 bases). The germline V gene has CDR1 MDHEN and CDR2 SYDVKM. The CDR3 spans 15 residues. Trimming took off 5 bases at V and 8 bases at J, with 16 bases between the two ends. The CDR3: CASSTLRGGDSPLHF. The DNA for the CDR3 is TGTGCCAGCAGTACCCTCAGGGGAGGCGATTCACCCCTCCACTTT.

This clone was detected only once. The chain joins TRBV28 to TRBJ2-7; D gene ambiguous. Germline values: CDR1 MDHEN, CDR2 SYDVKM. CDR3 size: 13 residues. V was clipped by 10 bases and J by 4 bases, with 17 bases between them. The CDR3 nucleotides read TGTGCCAACGCAACCGGGTGCCTTTACGAGCAGTACTTC. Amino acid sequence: CANATGCLYEQYF.

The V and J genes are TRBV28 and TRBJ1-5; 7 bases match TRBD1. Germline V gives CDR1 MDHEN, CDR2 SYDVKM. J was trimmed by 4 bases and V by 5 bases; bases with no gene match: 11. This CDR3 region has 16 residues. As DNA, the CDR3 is TGTGCCAGCAGTACAGACAGGGCCCGCTTAAATCAGCCCCAGCATTTT. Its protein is CASSTDRARLNQPQHF.

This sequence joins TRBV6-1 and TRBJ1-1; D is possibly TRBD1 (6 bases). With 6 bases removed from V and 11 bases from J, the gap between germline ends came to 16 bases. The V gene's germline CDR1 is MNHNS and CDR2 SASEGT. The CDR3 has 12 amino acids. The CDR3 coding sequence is TGTGCCAGCAGCACAGGGTTATCGGACGCTTTCTTT. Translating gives CASSTGLSDAFF.

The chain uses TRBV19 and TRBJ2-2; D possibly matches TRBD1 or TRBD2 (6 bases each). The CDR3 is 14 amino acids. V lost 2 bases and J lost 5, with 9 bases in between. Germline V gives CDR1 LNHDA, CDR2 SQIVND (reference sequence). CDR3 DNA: TGTGCCAGTAGTATATCGGGGGCAACCGGGGAGCTGTTTTTT. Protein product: CASSISGATGELFF.

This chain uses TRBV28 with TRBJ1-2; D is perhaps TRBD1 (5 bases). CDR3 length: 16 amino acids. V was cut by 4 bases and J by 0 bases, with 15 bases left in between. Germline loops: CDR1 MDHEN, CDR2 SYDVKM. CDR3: CASSSPTGKTNYGYTF. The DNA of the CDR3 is TGTGCCAGCAGTTCTCCCACAGGAAAGACTAACTATGGCTACACCTTC.

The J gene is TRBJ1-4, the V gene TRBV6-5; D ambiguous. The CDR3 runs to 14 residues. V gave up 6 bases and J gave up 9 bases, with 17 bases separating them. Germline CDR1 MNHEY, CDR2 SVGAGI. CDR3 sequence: CASSYVEVPQKLFF. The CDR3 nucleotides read TGTGCCAGCAGCTACGTAGAGGTTCCCCAAAAACTGTTTTTT.

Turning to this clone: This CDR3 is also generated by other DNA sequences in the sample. The CDR3 loop is CASSSGGEQFF. The CDR3 DNA sequence: TGTGCCAGCAGCTCGGGTGGTGAGCAGTTCTTC. The chain has TRBV7-3 and TRBJ2-1; D gene ambiguous. Germline assignment: CDR1 SGHTA and CDR2 FQGTGA. V was cut by 4 bases and J by 9 bases, with 7 bases left in between. The CDR3 has 11 residues.

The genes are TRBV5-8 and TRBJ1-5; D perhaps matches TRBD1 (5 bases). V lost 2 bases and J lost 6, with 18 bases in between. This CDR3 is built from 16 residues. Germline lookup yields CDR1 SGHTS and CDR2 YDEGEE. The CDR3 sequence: CASSLYGGVSGQPQHF. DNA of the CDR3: TGTGCCAGCAGCTTATATGGAGGGGTTAGCGGTCAGCCCCAGCATTTT.

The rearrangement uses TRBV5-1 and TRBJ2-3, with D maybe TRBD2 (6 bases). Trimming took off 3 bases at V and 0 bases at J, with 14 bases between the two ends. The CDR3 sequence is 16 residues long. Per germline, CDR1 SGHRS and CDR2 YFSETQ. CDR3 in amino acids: CASSSGVVTSTDTQYF. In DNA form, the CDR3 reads TGCGCCAGCAGCTCGGGGGTAGTGACTAGCACAGATACGCAGTATTTT.